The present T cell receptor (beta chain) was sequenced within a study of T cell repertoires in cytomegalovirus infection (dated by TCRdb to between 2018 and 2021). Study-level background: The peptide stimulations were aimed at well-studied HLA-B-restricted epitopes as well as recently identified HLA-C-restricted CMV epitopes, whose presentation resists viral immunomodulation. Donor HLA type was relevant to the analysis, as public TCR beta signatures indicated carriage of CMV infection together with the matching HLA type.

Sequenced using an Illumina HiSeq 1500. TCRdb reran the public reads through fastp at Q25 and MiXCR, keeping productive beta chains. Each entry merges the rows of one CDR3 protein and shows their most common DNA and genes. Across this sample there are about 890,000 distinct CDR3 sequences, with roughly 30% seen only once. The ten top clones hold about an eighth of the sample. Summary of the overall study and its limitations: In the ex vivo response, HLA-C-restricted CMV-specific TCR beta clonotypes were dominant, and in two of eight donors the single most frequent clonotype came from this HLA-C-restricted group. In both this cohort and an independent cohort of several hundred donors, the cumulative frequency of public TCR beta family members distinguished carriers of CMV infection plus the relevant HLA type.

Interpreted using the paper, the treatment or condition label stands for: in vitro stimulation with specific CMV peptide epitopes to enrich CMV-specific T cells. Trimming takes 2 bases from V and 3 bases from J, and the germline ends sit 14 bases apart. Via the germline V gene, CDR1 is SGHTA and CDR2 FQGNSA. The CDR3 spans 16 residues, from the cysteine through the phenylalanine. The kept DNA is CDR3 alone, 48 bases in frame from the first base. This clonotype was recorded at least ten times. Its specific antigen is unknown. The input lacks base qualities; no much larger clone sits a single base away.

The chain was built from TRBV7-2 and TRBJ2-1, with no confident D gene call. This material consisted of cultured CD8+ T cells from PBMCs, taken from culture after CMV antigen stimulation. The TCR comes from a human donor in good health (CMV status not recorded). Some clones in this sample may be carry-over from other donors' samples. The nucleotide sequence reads TGTGCCAGCAGCTTATTGTGGGGTGAAGGCTACAATGAGCAGTTCTTC. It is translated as CASSLLWGEGYNEQFF. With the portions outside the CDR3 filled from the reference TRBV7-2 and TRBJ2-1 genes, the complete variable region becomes GAGVSQSPSNKVTEKGKDVELRCDPISGHTALYWYRQSLGQGLEFLIYFQGNSAPDKSGLPSDRFSAERTGGSVSTLTIQRTQQEDSAVYLCASSLLWGEGYNEQFFGPGTRLTVL.